These 24 T cell receptor beta chains were sequenced from one sample in a study of blood T cell repertoires in COVID-19. The data were produced by immunoSEQ multiplex PCR, yet TCRdb's version contains in-frame clones alone and is incomplete. The sample includes roughly 80,000 clones, roughly 80% of them seen just once. Sequenced input: peripheral blood. The receptors come from a human donor in a cohort sampled during active COVID-19.

The gene calls are TRBV19 and TRBJ1-1; D remains unclear. From germline, CDR1 is LNHDA and CDR2 SQIVND (reference sequence). V lost 3 bases and J lost 1, with 9 bases in between. The CDR3 sequence is 14 residues long. The CDR3 nucleotides read TGTGCCAGTAGTATCTTGGGCGAGAACACTGAAGCTTTCTTT. It specifies CASSILGENTEAFF.

This clone appeared once. The rearrangement uses TRBV19 and TRBJ2-1; TRBD2 is a possible D gene (7 bases). This CDR3 contains 15 residues. Germline assignment: CDR1 LNHDA and CDR2 SQIVND (reference sequence). The V and J ends lost 6 bases and 7 bases respectively, with 19 bases between them. Written as DNA, the CDR3 is TGTGCCAGTAGACGAGGGGCGGGGGCCGGTAATGAGCAGTTCTTC. This sequence encodes CASRRGAGAGNEQFF.

The genes are TRBV15 and TRBJ1-1, with D possibly matching TRBD1 (5 bases). V was cut by 0 bases and J by 9 bases, with 14 bases left in between. CDR3 size: 14 residues. Germline-derived CDR1 and CDR2 are LNHNV and YYDKDF (reference sequence). CDR3 residues: CATSRDRRGSKAFF. In DNA, the CDR3 is TGTGCCACCAGCAGAGATCGAAGGGGTAGTAAAGCTTTCTTT.

This sequence joins TRBV10-1 and TRBJ1-6; maybe TRBD1 (6 bases). This CDR3 has 14 residues. The germline CDR1 and CDR2 sequences are WNHNN and SYGVQD (reference sequence). V was trimmed by 4 bases and J by 11 bases, leaving 15 bases between them. CDR3 region: CASSAAGEGAPLHF. The CDR3 bases are TGCGCCAGCAGTGCTGCAGGGGAAGGTGCACCCCTCCACTTT.

This sequence joins TRBV28 and TRBJ1-5, with D tentatively TRBD1 (6 bases). The germline CDR1 and CDR2 sequences are MDHEN and SYDVKM. V gave up 6 bases and J gave up 6 bases, with 21 bases separating them. This CDR3 has 16 residues. CDR3 loop: CASRDSGQGNGQPQHF. As DNA, the CDR3 is TGTGCCAGCAGAGACTCGGGGCAGGGGAACGGTCAGCCCCAGCATTTT. Using reference TRBV28 and TRBJ1-5 for the parts outside the CDR3, the full variable domain is DVKVTQSSRYLVKRTGEKVFLECVQDMDHENMFWYRQDPGLGLRLIYFSYDVKMKEKGDIPEGYSVSREKKERFSLILESASTNQTSMYLCASRDSGQGNGQPQHFGDGTRLSIL.

V gene TRBV6-2 or TRBV6-3 combines with J gene TRBJ1-1; 7 nucleotides align to TRBD1. Germline-derived CDR1 and CDR2 are MNHEY and SVGEGT. Unmatched junction bases numbered 10, after V lost 5 bases and J lost 4 bases. The CDR3 loop spans 15 amino acids. CDR3 in DNA: TGTGCCAGCAGTCGAACAGGGGTCCCGTCCACTGAAGCTTTCTTT. This sequence encodes CASSRTGVPSTEAFF.

This rearrangement joins TRBV27 to TRBJ1-2; unclear D gene. Germline CDR1 is MNHEY and CDR2 is SMNVEV (reference sequence). The CDR3 sequence is 15 residues long. V was cut by 0 bases and J by 1 base, with 9 bases left in between. The CDR3 bases are TGTGCCAGCAGTTTATCGTGGCAGTTTAACTATGGCTACACCTTC. This sequence encodes CASSLSWQFNYGYTF.

The chain couples TRBV10-3 to TRBJ2-2; D is possibly TRBD1 (5 bases). Trimming cost V 5 bases and J 0 bases, with 7 bases left between them. Germline values: CDR1 ENHRY, CDR2 SYGVKD. The CDR3 runs 14 residues. The CDR3 nucleotides are TGTGCCATCAGTCAGACAGCGAACACCGGGGAGCTGTTTTTT. Protein sequence: CAISQTANTGELFF.

V is TRBV5-1 and J is TRBJ1-1; D is perhaps TRBD1 (5 bases). The CDR3 totals 14 residues. CDR1 is SGHRS, CDR2 YFSETQ, per germline. Between the trimmed V and J ends, which lost 4 bases and 1 base, there was a span of 11 bases. The CDR3 protein is CASSPDNWNTEAFF. The CDR3 DNA reads TGCGCCAGCAGCCCGGACAATTGGAACACTGAAGCTTTCTTT.

CDR3 coding DNA: TGTGCCAGCAGTGACGTGGGCAGCACAGATACGCAGTATTTT. Translating it yields CASSDVGSTDTQYF. The chain carries TRBV6-4 and TRBJ2-3, with no clear D. V lost 2 bases and J 0 bases, leaving 6 bases between the germline ends. Germline V CDR1 and CDR2: MRHNA, SNTAGT. This CDR3 contains 14 residues.

The chain uses TRBV28 and TRBJ1-4; a possible D gene is TRBD1 (5 bases). Germline CDR1 is MDHEN and CDR2 is SYDVKM. The CDR3 totals 15 residues. Trimming cost V 7 bases and J 3 bases, with 15 bases left between them. In DNA form, the CDR3 reads TGTGCCAGCACCGACGGGGGGAGGGCTAATGAAAAACTGTTTTTT. Translating it yields CASTDGGRANEKLFF.

This rearrangement joins TRBV7-8 to TRBJ2-5; 7 positions agree with TRBD2. The CDR3 is 15 amino acids. Germline V gene lookup returns CDR1 SGHVS and CDR2 FQNEAQ. The V segment lost 2 bases and the J segment 4 bases; nucleotides outside the gene matches: 7. The CDR3: CASSLWTSSGETQYF. The CDR3 DNA is TGTGCCAGCAGCTTATGGACTAGTTCCGGAGAGACCCAGTACTTC.

The chain couples TRBV5-1 to TRBJ1-1; no reliable D call. CDR3 length: 19 residues. Looked up from germline, CDR1 is SGHRS and CDR2 is YFSETQ. Trimming cost V 0 bases and J 11 bases, with 32 bases left between them. The chain's CDR3 is CASSLGTGRADMFRVGAFF. The CDR3 nucleotides are TGCGCCAGCAGCTTGGGGACCGGGCGGGCTGATATGTTTCGGGTTGGTGCTTTCTTT.

V is TRBV30 and J is TRBJ2-2; TRBD2 matches 7 bases. This CDR3 comprises 15 residues. Germline V gene lookup returns CDR1 GTSNPN and CDR2 SVGIG (reference sequence). The junction had 3 bases not matched to a gene; V was cut back by 0 bases and J by 2 bases. The CDR3 protein is CAWSVGDYNTGELFF. CDR3 bases: TGTGCCTGGAGTGTAGGGGACTACAACACCGGGGAGCTGTTTTTT.

V gene TRBV5-6 combines with J gene TRBJ2-7, with TRBD1 matching 7 bases. Trimming removed 4 bases from V and 3 bases from J; junction bases left unmatched: 13. The CDR3 is 16 residues long. Looked up from germline, CDR1 is SGHDT and CDR2 is YYEEEE. The CDR3 protein is CASSTTRGFLYYEQYF. For the CDR3, the DNA is TGTGCCAGCAGCACTACCAGGGGGTTCTTATACTACGAGCAGTACTTC. Using reference TRBV5-6 and TRBJ2-7 for the parts outside the CDR3, the full variable domain is DAGVTQSPTHLIKTRGQQVTLRCSPKSGHDTVSWYQQALGQGPQFIFQYYEEEERQRGNFPDRFSGHQFPNYSSELNVNALLLGDSALYLCASSTTRGFLYYEQYFGPGTRLTVT.

The chain links TRBV14 to TRBJ1-2; D is possibly TRBD1 (5 bases). Germline CDR1 is SGHDN and CDR2 is FVKESK. The CDR3 totals 13 residues. The V end lost 1 base, the J end lost 6 bases, and 9 bases lay between the germline ends. The CDR3 DNA reads TGTGCCAGCAGCCAAGGGAGGGGAGATGGCTACACCTTC. It translates to CASSQGRGDGYTF. The full variable domain, in which reference TRBV14 and TRBJ1-2 provide the parts outside the CDR3, is EAGVTQFPSHSVIEKGQTVTLRCDPISGHDNLYWYRRVMGKEIKFLLHFVKESKQDESGMPNNRFLAERTGGTYSTLKVQPAELEDSGVYFCASSQGRGDGYTFGSGTRLTVV.

In DNA, the CDR3 is TGTGCCAGCAGCTCCGAGACAGGGCGGGGCGAAAAACTGTTTTTT. Translating it yields CASSSETGRGEKLFF. The V call is TRBV7-9, the J call TRBJ1-4; TRBD1 matches 7 bases. The junction had 10 bases not matched to a gene; V was cut back by 4 bases and J by 8 bases. CDR1 and CDR2 (germline): SEHNR, FQNEAQ (reference sequence). This CDR3 has 15 amino acids.

V and J are TRBV7-9 and TRBJ2-5; D unresolved. The CDR3 is made up of 11 amino acids. Germline V gene data show CDR1 as SEHNR and CDR2 as FQNEAQ (reference sequence). V lost 5 bases and J lost 7, with 8 bases in between. The CDR3 bases are TGTGCCAGCAGCGAGGTGGGGACCCAGTACTTC. Translated, it gives CASSEVGTQYF.

The chain is built from TRBV2 and TRBJ2-1, with 8 positions matching TRBD1. Trimming removed 4 bases from V and 7 bases from J; junction bases left unmatched: 6. This CDR3 is built from 14 residues. Germline values: CDR1 SNHLY, CDR2 FYNNEI. The CDR3 nucleotides read TGTGCCAGCAGTGCCAGGACAGGGAAGAATGAGCAGTTCTTC. Its protein product is CASSARTGKNEQFF.

This clone has just a few counts. This rearrangement joins TRBV5-6 to TRBJ1-2; 7 bases map to TRBD1. V lost 2 bases, J lost 8 bases, and 6 bases stayed unmatched. CDR3 length: 13 residues. Germline-derived CDR1 and CDR2 are SGHDT and YYEEEE. The CDR3 region has the DNA TGTGCCAGCAGCTTTGTCCAGGGGGACGGCTACACCTTC. Its translation: CASSFVQGDGYTF.

The chain employs TRBV28 and TRBJ2-1; 10 bases align to TRBD1. Unmatched junction bases numbered 5, after V lost 5 bases and J lost 4 bases. The CDR3 totals 15 residues. Germline assignment: CDR1 MDHEN and CDR2 SYDVKM. This CDR3 is CASSPGTGAYNEQFF. The CDR3 nucleotides are TGTGCCAGCAGTCCCGGGACAGGGGCGTACAATGAGCAGTTCTTC.

This rearrangement joins TRBV10-2 to TRBJ1-5, with D tentatively TRBD1 (6 bases). V was clipped by 8 bases and J by 0 bases, with 17 bases between them. Germline V lookup: CDR1 WSHSY, CDR2 SAAADI. This CDR3 has 16 amino acids. The DNA for the CDR3 is TGCGCCAGCTTGGGGCGCCGGGACATTAGCAATCAGCCCCAGCATTTT. Protein product: CASLGRRDISNQPQHF.

This clone was observed a single time. V is TRBV7-3 and J is TRBJ1-1, with TRBD1 matching 8 bases. After removal of 3 bases from V and 3 bases from J, the junction contained 0 bases not matched to a gene. This CDR3 comprises 13 residues. The germline CDR1 and CDR2 sequences are SGHTA and FQGTGA. The CDR3 loop reads CASSLDRDTEAFF. As DNA, the CDR3 is TGTGCCAGCAGCTTGGACAGGGACACTGAAGCTTTCTTT.

This clone has a handful of counts. This chain connects TRBV27 to TRBJ2-7, with D hard to call. The CDR3 length is 14 residues. The germline V gene encodes CDR1 MNHEY and CDR2 SMNVEV (reference sequence). The V end lost 5 bases, the J end lost 0 bases, and 11 bases lay between the germline ends. CDR3 residues: CASSNQITSYEQYF. CDR3 DNA: TGTGCCAGCAGTAACCAGATCACCTCCTACGAGCAGTACTTC.